This T cell receptor beta chain derives from a study of blood T cell repertoires in COVID-19. About the research overall: COVID-19 samples from acute and convalescent phases originated in the United States, Italy and Spain.

Per the authors' pipeline: Using reference gene primer amplification, nucleated cell counts were estimated. TCRdb keeps only in-frame clones here, not all; method: immunoSEQ multiplex PCR. Clone size and V and J calls were adopted from that table, with D and trimming inferred from the DNA. The table includes about 21,000 clones, around nine tenths detected once. The ends were cut back, 3 bases at V and 0 bases at J, with 11 bases in the middle. The CDR3 has 16 residues. Germline CDR1 reads MRHNA; CDR2 reads SNTAGT. The specimen sequenced was peripheral blood. V usage is TRBV6-4 and J usage is TRBJ2-2; D gene ambiguous. The origin of this receptor is a human donor with active COVID-19. The donor label of this sample is uncertain. For the CDR3, the DNA is TGTGCCAGCAGTGAAGGCGTTAGCTCGAACACCGGGGAGCTGTTTTTT. This encodes CASSEGVSSNTGELFF.